The 13 T cell receptor beta chains below all came from one sample that was sequenced in a study of blood T cell repertoires in COVID-19. Sequencing used immunoSEQ multiplex PCR; TCRdb keeps in-frame clones, though not all of them. Of about 68,000 clones listed, approximately 90% are singletons. The sequenced sample consisted of peripheral blood. These TCRs come from a man aged 45-65 years with acute or convalescent COVID-19.

This clone was picked up one time. V gene TRBV28 combines with J gene TRBJ2-7, with a possible D match to TRBD1 (6 bases). The V end lost 8 bases, the J end lost 3 bases, and 14 bases lay between the germline ends. The CDR3 sequence is 13 residues long. Germline assignment: CDR1 MDHEN and CDR2 SYDVKM. The chain's CDR3 is CASAIRTDYEQYF. The CDR3 DNA sequence: TGTGCCAGCGCGATCCGGACAGACTACGAGCAGTACTTC. The full variable domain, its missing parts supplied by reference TRBV28 and TRBJ2-7, is DVKVTQSSRYLVKRTGEKVFLECVQDMDHENMFWYRQDPGLGLRLIYFSYDVKMKEKGDIPEGYSVSREKKERFSLILESASTNQTSMYLCASAIRTDYEQYFGPGTRLTVT.

The chain uses TRBV24-1 and TRBJ2-3; the D gene is possibly TRBD1 (5 bases). V shed 4 bases and J shed 10 bases, with 11 bases lying between them. The germline V gene has CDR1 KGHDR and CDR2 SFDVKD. CDR3 length: 12 residues. This CDR3 is CATSDSGSAQYF. The CDR3 DNA is TGTGCCACCAGTGACTCAGGGTCGGCGCAGTATTTT.

The chain joins TRBV3-1 (or the pseudogene TRBV3-2) to TRBJ1-2, with D possibly TRBD1 on 5 matching bases. This CDR3 is 15 amino acids long. CDR1 and CDR2 from the germline V gene are LGHDT and YNNKEL (reference sequence). Trimming cost V 6 bases and J 7 bases, with 21 bases left between them. CDR3: CASSFRGGKGSGYTF. The CDR3 DNA is TGTGCCAGCAGTTTTCGGGGGGGGAAAGGGAGTGGCTACACCTTC.

The chain uses TRBV9 and TRBJ2-3, with D maybe TRBD1 (6 bases). Germline V lookup: CDR1 SGDLS, CDR2 YYNGEE. There are 15 residues in the CDR3. Trimming cost V 0 bases and J 4 bases, with 12 bases left between them. The CDR3 DNA follows: TGTGCCAGCAGCGTAGTAACAGGGAAGGCAGATACGCAGTATTTT. It translates to CASSVVTGKADTQYF.

The rearrangement uses TRBV6-5 and TRBJ1-2; 11 nucleotides align to TRBD1. Trimming removed 4 bases from V and 4 bases from J; junction bases left unmatched: 5. Germline V gives CDR1 MNHEY, CDR2 SVGAGI. There are 15 residues in the CDR3. The CDR3 DNA sequence: TGTGCCAGCAGTTGGACAGGGGGCGATGTCTATGGCTACACCTTC. It translates to CASSWTGGDVYGYTF.

This clone was detected once. J is TRBJ1-5 and V is TRBV6-2 or TRBV6-3, with D unresolved. Trimming shortened V by 1 base and J by 5 bases, and 3 bases separated the two germline ends. CDR1 and CDR2 (germline): MNHEY, SVGEGT. This CDR3 contains 12 residues. The CDR3 protein is CASSYLYQPQHF. CDR3 DNA sequence: TGTGCCAGCAGTTACTTATATCAGCCCCAGCATTTT.

The CDR3 nucleotides are TGTGCCAGCAGCCCCGAGTACACTGAAGCTTTCTTT. Translating it yields CASSPEYTEAFF. V and J are TRBV7-9 and TRBJ1-1, with D hard to call. CDR3 size: 12 residues. The V end lost 5 bases, the J end lost 3 bases, and 7 bases lay between the germline ends. Germline lookup yields CDR1 SEHNR and CDR2 FQNEAQ (reference sequence).

CDR3 region: CASSNHYEQYV. The CDR3 DNA reads TGTGCCAGCAGTAATCACTACGAGCAGTACGTC. J is TRBJ2-7 and V is TRBV6-2 or TRBV6-3; D unclear. This CDR3 contains 11 residues. The germline V gene encodes CDR1 MNHEY and CDR2 SVGEGT. Trimming removed 5 bases at V and 3 bases at J, with 5 bases between.

The genes are TRBV9 and TRBJ2-3; maybe TRBD2 (6 bases). Germline V gives CDR1 SGDLS, CDR2 YYNGEE. Trimming took off 0 bases at V and 2 bases at J, with 10 bases between the two ends. The CDR3 loop spans 15 amino acids. CDR3 DNA: TGTGCCAGCAGCGTAGAGGAGGGCTACACAGATACGCAGTATTTT. Translation: CASSVEEGYTDTQYF.

The sample holds a few counts of this clone. V is TRBV5-1 and J is TRBJ1-5, with D maybe TRBD1 (6 bases). CDR1 is SGHRS, CDR2 YFSETQ, per germline. V lost 0 bases, J lost 7 bases, and 14 bases lay in between. This CDR3 is built from 15 residues. The CDR3 sequence: CASSLAPGAEQPQHF. As DNA, the CDR3 is TGCGCCAGCAGCTTGGCCCCAGGGGCTGAGCAGCCCCAGCATTTT. The full variable domain, its missing parts supplied by reference TRBV5-1 and TRBJ1-5, is KAGVTQTPRYLIKTRGQQVTLSCSPISGHRSVSWYQQTPGQGLQFLFEYFSETQRNKGNFPGRFSGRQFSNSRSEMNVSTLELGDSALYLCASSLAPGAEQPQHFGDGTRLSIL.

This chain joins TRBV9 and TRBJ1-2; D is unclear. Germline CDR1 reads SGDLS; CDR2 reads YYNGEE. The V end lost 0 bases, the J end lost 4 bases, and 13 bases lay between the germline ends. The CDR3 sequence is 15 residues long. The CDR3 region has the DNA TGTGCCAGCAGCGTAGATGAGCTACAGACCTATGGCTACACCTTC. It encodes CASSVDELQTYGYTF.

This chain uses TRBV27 with TRBJ2-1, with 16 bases identical to TRBD2. The length of the CDR3 is 15 residues. The germline V gene encodes CDR1 MNHEY and CDR2 SMNVEV (reference sequence). The V gene end was trimmed by 4 bases and the J gene end by 13 bases; junction bases not matched to a gene: 7. In nucleotides, the CDR3 is TGTGCCAGCAGTTCAACCGGGACTAGCGGGAGGGTTCAGTTCTTC. This translates into CASSSTGTSGRVQFF.

The genes are TRBV28 and TRBJ2-2; 8 bases line up with TRBD2. The CDR3 has 18 residues. Trimming removed 2 bases from V and 3 bases from J; junction bases left unmatched: 11. CDR1 is MDHEN and CDR2 is SYDVKM in the germline V gene. The CDR3 coding sequence is TGTGCCAGCAGTTTAGAGTTTAGCGGGGCCAGGGACACCGGGGAGCTGTTTTTT. It translates to CASSLEFSGARDTGELFF.